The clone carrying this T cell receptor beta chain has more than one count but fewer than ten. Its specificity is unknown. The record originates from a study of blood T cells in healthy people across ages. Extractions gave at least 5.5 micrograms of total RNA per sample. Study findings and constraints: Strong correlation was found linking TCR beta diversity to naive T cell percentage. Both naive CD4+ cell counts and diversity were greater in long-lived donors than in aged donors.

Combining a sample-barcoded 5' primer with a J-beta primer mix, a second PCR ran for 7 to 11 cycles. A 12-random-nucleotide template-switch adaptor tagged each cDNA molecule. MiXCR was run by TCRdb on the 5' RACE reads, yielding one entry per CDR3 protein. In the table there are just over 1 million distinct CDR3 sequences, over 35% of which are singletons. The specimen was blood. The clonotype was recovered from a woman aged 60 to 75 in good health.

The CDR3 nucleotides are TGTGCCAGCAGCTTAGAACCCACAGAGTACGAGCAGTACTTC. It yields the protein CASSLEPTEYEQYF. The rearrangement uses TRBV11-2 and TRBJ2-7, with D hard to call. CDR3 size: 14 residues. Germline CDR1 is SGHAT and CDR2 is FQNNGV. Deletions cut 0 bases from V and 4 bases from J, with 10 bases between.